Following are 14 T cell receptor beta chains from one sample sequenced in a study of T cell changes during pregnancy in multiple sclerosis. Data came from immunoSEQ multiplex PCR; TCRdb stores just in-frame clones and leaves some out. Of just over 50,000 clones listed, roughly 92% are singletons. This specimen was CD4+ T cells from peripheral blood mononuclear cells, taken in the second trimester of pregnancy. These TCRs come from a female donor with multiple sclerosis, enrolled in a pregnancy study.

The gene calls are TRBV25-1 and TRBJ1-6, with 7 bases matching TRBD1. CDR1 and CDR2 (germline): MGHDK, SYGVNS. With 2 bases clipped from V and 7 bases from J, the junction kept 11 bases outside the gene matches. The CDR3 consists of 17 residues. The CDR3 nucleotides are TGTGCCAGCAGTGAACTCCCCGGGACAGCGACCAATTCACCCCTCCACTTT. It translates to CASSELPGTATNSPLHF.

The chain couples TRBV19 to TRBJ2-7; D gene uncertain. V was shortened by 6 bases and J by 2 bases, with 17 bases between the two germline ends. CDR3 length: 15 amino acids. Germline assignment: CDR1 LNHDA and CDR2 SQIVND (reference sequence). CDR3 region: CASRESPVATYEQYF. DNA for the CDR3: TGTGCCAGTAGAGAGTCCCCAGTAGCTACCTACGAGCAGTACTTC.

The gene calls are TRBV5-6 and TRBJ1-3; D uncertain. Trimming removed 4 bases at V and 8 bases at J, with 16 bases between. The CDR3 runs to 14 residues. CDR1 and CDR2 from the germline V gene are SGHDT and YYEEEE. CDR3 protein: CASSRGTFRDTIYF. DNA of the CDR3: TGTGCCAGCAGCAGAGGTACTTTTCGGGACACCATATATTTT.

The chain joins TRBV11-2 to TRBJ2-1, with 9 nucleotides matching TRBD2. The CDR3 consists of 16 residues. Germline assignment: CDR1 SGHAT and CDR2 FQNNGV. The V gene end was trimmed by 3 bases and the J gene end by 4 bases; junction bases not matched to a gene: 7. The CDR3, as DNA: TGTGCCAGCAGCTTGCTCCCGGGACTAGCTTACAATGAGCAGTTCTTC. This encodes CASSLLPGLAYNEQFF.

V and J are TRBV4-3 and TRBJ2-1, with D hard to call. V lost 3 bases and J lost 4, with 10 bases in between. This CDR3 contains 14 residues. From germline, CDR1 is LGHNA and CDR2 YSLEER. In DNA form, the CDR3 reads TGCGCCAGCAGCCAGAGCCTAGGTTACAATGAGCAGTTCTTC. It encodes CASSQSLGYNEQFF.

This clone was detected only once. The genes are TRBV7-2 and TRBJ2-1, with 7 bases identical to TRBD1. The CDR3 totals 12 residues. The germline gives CDR1 SGHTA, CDR2 FQGNSA. V trimming: 4 bases; J trimming: 14 bases; junction bases outside the gene matches: 8. The CDR3 DNA reads TGTGCCAGCAGCTCTCAACGGGACAGTGAGTTCTTC. Translation gives CASSSQRDSEFF.

The rearrangement links TRBV19 to TRBJ1-3; 9 bases are a match to TRBD1. Germline V lookup: CDR1 LNHDA, CDR2 SQIVND (reference sequence). The CDR3 is 16 residues long. The V segment lost 9 bases and the J segment 0 bases; nucleotides outside the gene matches: 9. The CDR3 DNA reads as TGTGCCAGCGCAAGGACAGGGGACCTCTCTGGAAACACCATATATTTT. This codes for CASARTGDLSGNTIYF.

The chain recombines TRBV29-1 with TRBJ2-7; 7 bases match TRBD1. J gave up 0 bases and V 6 bases, and 8 bases lay outside the gene matches. CDR1 and CDR2 (germline): SQVTM, ANQGSEA. The CDR3 is 14 residues long. As DNA, the CDR3 is TGCAGCGTCGTGGGACAGACAAGCTCCTACGAGCAGTACTTC. This translates into CSVVGQTSSYEQYF.

The rearrangement links TRBV6-5 to TRBJ2-1, with D uncertain. CDR3 length: 12 amino acids. Germline lookup yields CDR1 MNHEY and CDR2 SVGAGI. V was shortened by 7 bases and J by 2 bases, with 6 bases between the two germline ends. CDR3 loop: CASNGAYNEQFF. The CDR3 DNA reads TGTGCCAGCAATGGAGCCTACAATGAGCAGTTCTTC.

This clone has a single count. The J gene is TRBJ2-3, the V gene TRBV18; possibly TRBD2 for D (6 bases). This CDR3 spans 15 amino acids. V lost 3 bases and J lost 0, with 10 bases in between. CDR1 is KGHSH and CDR2 is LQKENI in the germline V gene. The DNA of the CDR3 is TGTGCCAGCTCACCGGCGGGGTCAAGCACAGATACGCAGTATTTT. Amino acids: CASSPAGSSTDTQYF. Variable domain in full (rest from reference TRBV18 and TRBJ2-3): NAGVMQNPRHLVRRRGQEARLRCSPMKGHSHVYWYRQLPEEGLKFMVYLQKENIIDESGMPKERFSAEFPKEGPSILRIQQVVRGDSAAYFCASSPAGSSTDTQYFGPGTRLTVL.

The V call is TRBV9, the J call TRBJ2-3; the match to TRBD2 covers 15 bases. This CDR3 has 16 residues. V was clipped by 3 bases and J by 7 bases; unmatched bases: 6. Germline-derived CDR1 and CDR2 are SGDLS and YYNGEE. CDR3 sequence reads: CASSAGTSGGSYTQYF. The CDR3 nucleotides are TGTGCCAGCAGCGCCGGGACTAGCGGGGGGAGCTATACGCAGTATTTT.

V is TRBV4-3 and J is TRBJ2-5; 9 nucleotides align to TRBD2. This CDR3 has 17 amino acids. V trimming: 4 bases; J trimming: 4 bases; junction bases outside the gene matches: 13. Germline loops: CDR1 LGHNA, CDR2 YSLEER. The CDR3 DNA sequence: TGCGCCAGCAGCCTGGGGCGGGGGGGCAGTATGGGAGAGACCCAGTACTTC. As protein: CASSLGRGGSMGETQYF.

The rearrangement links TRBV18 to TRBJ2-5, with 10 bases identical to TRBD2. V was pared by 3 bases and J by 1 base, with 11 bases of the junction left unmatched. Germline lookup yields CDR1 KGHSH and CDR2 LQKENI. The CDR3 length is 18 residues. The CDR3: CASSPRASGGIIQETQYF. Written as DNA, the CDR3 is TGTGCCAGCTCACCTCGGGCTAGCGGGGGTATAATCCAAGAGACCCAGTACTTC.

The genes are TRBV7-4 and TRBJ2-1, with TRBD2 matching over 8 bases. The CDR3 loop spans 16 amino acids. J lost 8 bases, V lost 1 base, and 10 bases had no gene match. Per the germline V gene, CDR1 is SGHVT and CDR2 is SQSDAQ. CDR3 sequence: CASSLGSGGDVDEQFF. CDR3 bases: TGTGCCAGCAGCTTAGGAAGCGGGGGCGACGTGGATGAGCAGTTCTTC.